The 32 T cell receptor beta chains below all came from one sample that was sequenced in a study of blood T cell repertoires in COVID-19 (dated by TCRdb to the early 2020s). Libraries were constructed by the immunoSEQ multiplex PCR assay. The source is immuneACCESS, and TCRdb retained only in-frame sequences with V and J called. Part of the clones is not carried over; for the studies checked, unresolved V genes explain less than half of this, and the remainder is unexplained. In this sample the table shows about 240,000 clones, about 83% of which occur a single time. The ten largest account for around 3.3% of the sample. Sequencing used PBMCs or T cells enriched from blood (not recorded which). These receptors were taken from a woman aged 40 to 50 who had been exposed to COVID-19.

The genes are TRBV13 and TRBJ2-1; 8 positions agree with TRBD2. Losses at the gene ends were 1 base for V and 7 bases for J; bases not matched to a gene: 3. The CDR3 is 14 residues long. Germline lookup yields CDR1 PRHDT and CDR2 FYEKMQ (reference sequence). CDR3 sequence: CASSLAGGANEQFF. The CDR3 DNA reads TGTGCCAGCAGCTTAGCCGGGGGGGCAAATGAGCAGTTCTTC.

V is TRBV6-5 and J is TRBJ1-1, with D hard to call. Trimming removed 2 bases from V and 1 base from J, with 11 bases in between. This CDR3 is built from 15 residues. Germline V gene lookup returns CDR1 MNHEY and CDR2 SVGAGI. The DNA for the CDR3 is TGTGCCAGCAGTTACATTTCAGCGGCGAACACTGAAGCTTTCTTT. Translating it yields CASSYISAANTEAFF.

CDR3 DNA: TGTGCCTGGAATGATCGGGGGGGGTATGGCTACACCTTC. Protein product: CAWNDRGGYGYTF. The genes are TRBV30 and TRBJ1-2; maybe TRBD1 (5 bases). The CDR3 totals 13 residues. V lost 4 bases and J 5 bases, leaving 14 bases between the germline ends. CDR1 is GTSNPN, CDR2 SVGIG, per germline (reference sequence).

The gene calls are TRBV21-1 and TRBJ2-7; the table calls TRBD1, which could not be checked here. TRBV21-1 is assigned pseudogene status. This CDR3 has 18 residues. The DNA of the CDR3 is TGTGCCAGCAGGTCCGGGCAGGGGGCGAGGAAGGGGTCCTACGAGCAGTACTTC. Translating gives CASRSGQGARKGSYEQYF.

The chain has TRBV7-2 and TRBJ1-1; no definite D call. V was pared by 1 base and J by 4 bases, with 13 bases between. The CDR3 length is 15 residues. Germline V gene sequence: CDR1 SGHTA, CDR2 FQGNSA. This CDR3 reads CASSLDSAAGTEAFF. As DNA, the CDR3 is TGTGCCAGCAGCTTAGATAGCGCCGCGGGCACTGAAGCTTTCTTT.

This chain uses TRBV6-5 with TRBJ2-7; 7 positions agree with TRBD1. Germline V CDR1 and CDR2: MNHEY, SVGAGI. This CDR3 contains 15 residues. The junction had 10 bases not matched to a gene; V was cut back by 6 bases and J by 2 bases. The CDR3 nucleotides read TGTGCCAGCAGCCGCACCGGGACAGCCGCCTACGAGCAGTACTTC. Residues: CASSRTGTAAYEQYF.

The chain couples TRBV7-2 to TRBJ1-6; D possibly corresponds to TRBD1 (5 bases). Germline CDR1 SGHTA, CDR2 FQGNSA. Trimming took 5 bases from V and 9 from J, leaving 23 bases between them. CDR3 length: 17 amino acids. This CDR3 reads CASSGGGRGPIRSPLHF. The CDR3 DNA sequence: TGTGCCAGCAGCGGGGGGGGACGAGGGCCAATTCGTTCACCCCTCCACTTT.

The rearrangement links TRBV6-4 to TRBJ1-1; D perhaps matches TRBD1 (5 bases). CDR1 is MRHNA, CDR2 SNTAGT, per germline. The CDR3 loop spans 13 amino acids. Deletions cut 7 bases from V and 5 bases from J, with 14 bases between. CDR3 region: CASKRRGGTEAFF. For the CDR3, the DNA is TGTGCCAGCAAACGCCGGGGGGGGACTGAAGCTTTCTTT.

The V gene is TRBV28, the J gene TRBJ2-7; 8 bases align to TRBD2. Trimming took 7 bases from V and 3 from J; bases not matched to a gene: 11. Germline assignment: CDR1 MDHEN and CDR2 SYDVKM. The CDR3 sequence is 15 residues long. Here the CDR3 DNA reads TGTGCCAGCAATTCGTCGGGGGGGGCTTTCTACGAGCAGTACTTC. Encoded protein: CASNSSGGAFYEQYF.

The chain combines TRBV6-5 with TRBJ1-1, with 7 bases lining up with TRBD1. This CDR3 contains 16 residues. V trimming: 0 bases; J trimming: 10 bases; junction bases outside the gene matches: 14. Germline assignment: CDR1 MNHEY and CDR2 SVGAGI. CDR3 bases: TGTGCCAGCAGTTACTCAACTACAGGGGCCGGGGTTGGAGCTTTCTTT. It encodes CASSYSTTGAGVGAFF.

This clone was detected only a few times. The rearrangement links TRBV6-2 or TRBV6-3 to TRBJ2-3; 7 bases map to TRBD2. Trimming took 5 bases from V and 6 from J; bases not matched to a gene: 8. The CDR3 totals 14 residues. Germline loops: CDR1 MNHEY, CDR2 SVGEGT. The CDR3 bases are TGTGCCAGCAGTCCAGCGGGGTGGCAGGATACGCAGTATTTT. Its protein product is CASSPAGWQDTQYF.

This clone was observed a few times. CDR3 sequence: CAWSLQSTQYF. As DNA, the CDR3 is TGTGCCTGGAGTCTGCAGTCTACGCAGTATTTT. This chain links TRBV30 with TRBJ2-3, with unresolved D. Germline V CDR1 and CDR2: GTSNPN, SVGIG (reference sequence). CDR3 length: 11 amino acids. With 2 bases removed from V and 8 bases from J, the gap between germline ends came to 8 bases.

The genes are TRBV7-8 and TRBJ1-6; 10 positions match TRBD1. This CDR3 region has 17 residues. Germline V gene lookup returns CDR1 SGHVS and CDR2 FQNEAQ. V shed 5 bases and J 9 bases; nucleotides not matched to a gene: 13. The CDR3 region has the DNA TGTGCCAGCAGCCCACAAGTACCCGGGACAGGGGTTTCACCCCTCCACTTT. Amino acids: CASSPQVPGTGVSPLHF.

This clone was found a few times. V and J are TRBV24-1 and TRBJ1-1, with D possibly being TRBD1 (6 bases). The CDR3 spans 15 residues. The V gene lost 4 bases and the J gene lost 6 bases, with 17 bases spanning the gap. In germline, CDR1 is KGHDR, CDR2 SFDVKD. The CDR3 nucleotides are TGTGCCACCAGTGAGCCCACAGGGAGGGAGGCTGAAGCTTTCTTT. This gives the protein CATSEPTGREAEAFF.

The genes are TRBV6-5 and TRBJ1-2; 11 bases map to TRBD1. V trimming: 6 bases; J trimming: 4 bases; junction bases outside the gene matches: 4. The CDR3 consists of 14 residues. Germline CDR1 and CDR2: MNHEY and SVGAGI. The CDR3 coding sequence is TGTGCCAGCAGGGACAGGGGGCATCTCTATGGCTACACCTTC. Its protein is CASRDRGHLYGYTF.

The chain is built from TRBV5-1 and TRBJ2-3, with D possibly matching TRBD1 (6 bases). The CDR3 totals 13 residues. CDR1 SGHRS and CDR2 YFSETQ come from the germline V gene. V shed 4 bases and J shed 4 bases, with 10 bases lying between them. The CDR3 DNA follows: TGCGCCAGCAGCAACGACAGGTCAGATACGCAGTATTTT. It yields the protein CASSNDRSDTQYF.

The V gene is TRBV5-8, the J gene TRBJ2-1, with TRBD2 as a possible D gene (5 bases). Germline V gene sequence: CDR1 SGHTS, CDR2 YDEGEE. The CDR3 sequence is 14 residues long. V lost 2 bases to trimming and J lost 3 bases, with 9 bases between them. In DNA, the CDR3 is TGTGCCAGCAGCTTAGCGGCCCTCTACAATGAGCAGTTCTTC. This codes for CASSLAALYNEQFF.

This clone was found once. The chain employs TRBV18 and TRBJ2-5, with TRBD1 matching over 11 bases. After removal of 3 bases from V and 1 base from J, the junction contained 4 bases not matched to a gene. The CDR3 has 16 residues. Germline V gene lookup returns CDR1 KGHSH and CDR2 LQKENI. The CDR3 region is CASSPGTGGSQETQYF. CDR3 nucleotides: TGTGCCAGCTCACCGGGGACAGGGGGGTCCCAAGAGACCCAGTACTTC. Filled out from reference TRBV18 and TRBJ2-5, the complete variable domain reads NAGVMQNPRHLVRRRGQEARLRCSPMKGHSHVYWYRQLPEEGLKFMVYLQKENIIDESGMPKERFSAEFPKEGPSILRIQQVVRGDSAAYFCASSPGTGGSQETQYFGPGTRLLVL.

A single count supports this clone. The chain carries TRBV28 and TRBJ1-5, with 8 bases aligning to TRBD1. This CDR3 is built from 15 residues. Trimming removed 3 bases from V and 5 bases from J; junction bases left unmatched: 6. The germline V gene has CDR1 MDHEN and CDR2 SYDVKM. The CDR3 sequence: CASSFRQGKDQPQHF. Here the CDR3 DNA reads TGTGCCAGCAGTTTTAGACAGGGGAAAGATCAGCCCCAGCATTTT.

Concerning this clone itself: At one end, the junction sequence differs from germline, possibly due to a read error. V and J are TRBV11-2 and TRBJ1-5; perhaps TRBD1 as D (5 bases). The CDR3 has 15 amino acids. The V gene's germline CDR1 is SGHAT and CDR2 FQNNGV. The CDR3 reads CASSLAPGVNQPQHF. CDR3 coding DNA: TGTGCCAGCAGCTTGGCCCCGGGGGTTAATCAACCCCAGCATTTT.

The rearrangement links TRBV28 to TRBJ2-1; D is possibly TRBD1 (5 bases). The length of the CDR3 is 15 residues. CDR1 and CDR2 from the germline V gene are MDHEN and SYDVKM. V was trimmed by 6 bases and J by 1 base, leaving 13 bases between them. This CDR3 reads CASRPQGRSYNEQFF. In nucleotides, the CDR3 is TGTGCCAGCAGGCCTCAGGGTAGATCCTACAATGAGCAGTTCTTC. Full variable domain (outside the CDR3, taken from reference TRBV28 and TRBJ2-1): DVKVTQSSRYLVKRTGEKVFLECVQDMDHENMFWYRQDPGLGLRLIYFSYDVKMKEKGDIPEGYSVSREKKERFSLILESASTNQTSMYLCASRPQGRSYNEQFFGPGTRLTVL.

In nucleotides, the CDR3 is TGTGCCAGCAAGGGGCCCCCGAACACTGAAGCTTTCTTT. Its protein product is CASKGPPNTEAFF. The chain recombines TRBV5-4 with TRBJ1-1; possible D gene TRBD1, 5 bases. V was shortened by 6 bases and J by 1 base, with 10 bases between the two germline ends. The length of the CDR3 is 13 residues. CDR1 SGHNT and CDR2 YYREEE come from the germline V gene (reference sequence). Looking up the rest from reference TRBV5-4 and TRBJ1-1 gives the full variable domain: ETGVTQSPTHLIKTRGQQVTLRCSSQSGHNTVSWYQQALGQGPQFIFQYYREEENGRGNFPPRFSGLQFPNYSSELNVNALELDDSALYLCASKGPPNTEAFFGQGTRLTVV.

There are a few counts of this clone. The rearrangement joins TRBV4-2 to TRBJ1-6; possibly TRBD1 for D (5 bases). V gave up 4 bases and J gave up 7 bases, with 14 bases separating them. CDR3 length: 15 residues. Germline lookup yields CDR1 LGHNA and CDR2 YNFKEQ. The CDR3 sequence is CASSPLRGGNSPLHF. The CDR3 DNA is TGTGCCAGCAGCCCCTTGAGGGGAGGGAATTCACCCCTCCACTTT.

This clone is a singleton in its sample. V gene TRBV7-9 combines with J gene TRBJ2-1; D gene uncertain. This CDR3 region has 16 residues. Germline V lookup: CDR1 SEHNR, CDR2 FQNEAQ (reference sequence). Trimming pared 5 bases from V and 0 bases from J, leaving 14 bases between. The CDR3 reads CASSPPQRSSYNEQFF. CDR3 nucleotide sequence: TGTGCCAGCAGCCCCCCTCAGAGGAGCTCCTACAATGAGCAGTTCTTC.

This sequence joins TRBV6-1 and TRBJ2-1; 12 bases fit TRBD1. J was trimmed by 5 bases and V by 0 bases; bases with no gene match: 11. The germline V gene encodes CDR1 MNHNS and CDR2 SASEGT. CDR3 size: 19 residues. In nucleotides, the CDR3 is TGTGCCAGCAGTGAAGCGTGGTTCGGGACAGGGGGCGCCCACAATGAGCAGTTCTTC. It encodes CASSEAWFGTGGAHNEQFF.

The CDR3 DNA sequence: TGTGCCAGCAGCTCCCTAAGTCGGGACAGGGTTAATTCACCCCTCCACTTT. It codes for CASSSLSRDRVNSPLHF. The V gene is TRBV5-4, the J gene TRBJ1-6, with 9 nucleotides matching TRBD1. Germline loops: CDR1 SGHNT, CDR2 YYREEE (reference sequence). The CDR3 loop spans 17 amino acids. The V gene end was trimmed by 3 bases and the J gene end by 6 bases; junction bases not matched to a gene: 10. The complete variable domain, with remaining parts taken from reference TRBV5-4 and TRBJ1-6, reads ETGVTQSPTHLIKTRGQQVTLRCSSQSGHNTVSWYQQALGQGPQFIFQYYREEENGRGNFPPRFSGLQFPNYSSELNVNALELDDSALYLCASSSLSRDRVNSPLHFGNGTRLTVT.

The chain is built from TRBV19 and TRBJ2-2, with 9 bases fitting TRBD1. The CDR3 consists of 15 residues. CDR1 LNHDA and CDR2 SQIVND come from the germline V gene (reference sequence). After removal of 5 bases from V and 5 bases from J, the junction contained 6 bases not matched to a gene. The CDR3 DNA reads as TGTGCCAGTAGTCGGCGGGACAGGGAGACCGGGGAGCTGTTTTTT. Its translation is CASSRRDRETGELFF.

This clone was counted once. The chain is built from TRBV28 and TRBJ1-5, with D perhaps matching TRBD1 (6 bases). Per the germline V gene, CDR1 is MDHEN and CDR2 is SYDVKM. V shed 5 bases and J shed 7 bases, with 12 bases lying between them. The CDR3 is 13 residues long. The CDR3 region has the DNA TGTGCCAGCAGTAGAGGGGGGGGGCAGCCCCAGCATTTT. Protein sequence: CASSRGGGQPQHF.

This chain joins TRBV5-1 and TRBJ2-1; 9 bases align to TRBD2. There are 17 residues in the CDR3. V shed 4 bases and J 2 bases; nucleotides not matched to a gene: 10. The germline gives CDR1 SGHRS, CDR2 YFSETQ. The CDR3 region has the DNA TGCGCCAGCAGCCCCCTAAGCGGGGGGACCCCCTACAATGAGCAGTTCTTC. Protein product: CASSPLSGGTPYNEQFF.

The chain combines TRBV3-1 (or the pseudogene TRBV3-2) with TRBJ2-7; D is uncertain. Trimming stripped 0 bases from V and 2 bases from J, with 5 bases between. Per the germline V gene, CDR1 is LGHDT and CDR2 is YNNKEL (reference sequence). The CDR3 totals 13 residues. The chain's CDR3 is CASSQDLTYEQYF. DNA of the CDR3: TGTGCCAGCAGCCAAGATCTAACCTACGAGCAGTACTTC.

In its sample, this clone was seen once. J is TRBJ2-4 and V is TRBV27, with 7 bases matching TRBD2. This CDR3 has 18 amino acids. Germline CDR1 is MNHEY and CDR2 is SMNVEV (reference sequence). With 3 bases clipped from V and 0 bases from J, the junction kept 11 bases outside the gene matches. The CDR3 reads CASSFRASERGAKNIQYF. CDR3 sequence (DNA): TGTGCCAGCAGTTTTAGGGCCTCGGAGCGGGGAGCCAAAAACATTCAGTACTTC.

The CDR3 sequence: CASSPPSDEKLFF. CDR3 in DNA: TGTGCCAGCTCACCACCATCGGATGAAAAACTGTTTTTT. The V call is TRBV18, the J call TRBJ1-4, with D hard to call. CDR3 size: 13 residues. V lost 0 bases to trimming and J lost 6 bases, with 5 bases between them. Germline V gene lookup returns CDR1 KGHSH and CDR2 LQKENI.